Below are 24 T cell receptor beta chains sequenced from a single sample in a study of siplizumab effects on memory and regulatory T cells. Profiled with immunoSEQ multiplex PCR; TCRdb holds only in-frame clones, not every one. The sample lists 100,000 or so clones; 92% were seen once. The sample comprised CD4+ T cells sorted from blood. Receptor source: a human donor in good health.

The rearrangement uses TRBV6-6 and TRBJ1-5, with D hard to call. V was pared by 0 bases and J by 4 bases, with 10 bases between. CDR1 and CDR2 from the germline V gene are MNHNY and SVGAGI (reference sequence). The CDR3 contains 15 residues. The CDR3 is CASSYSVLGNQPQHF. CDR3 DNA sequence: TGTGCCAGCAGTTACTCGGTCCTGGGGAATCAGCCCCAGCATTTT.

J is TRBJ1-1 and V is TRBV19; no clear D. Germline assignment: CDR1 LNHDA and CDR2 SQIVND (reference sequence). This CDR3 has 13 amino acids. The V gene lost 5 bases and the J gene lost 1 base, with 8 bases spanning the gap. The CDR3 reads CASSDHQNTEAFF. CDR3 nucleotides: TGTGCCAGTAGTGATCATCAGAACACTGAAGCTTTCTTT.

V and J are TRBV6-1 and TRBJ2-1; 7 positions match TRBD1. This CDR3 is built from 13 residues. CDR1 is MNHNS and CDR2 is SASEGT in the germline V gene. Losses at the gene ends were 6 bases for V and 10 bases for J; bases not matched to a gene: 9. The CDR3 spells CASSTDRAGEQFF. The CDR3 bases are TGTGCCAGCAGCACCGACAGGGCGGGCGAGCAGTTCTTC.

The J gene is TRBJ2-7, the V gene TRBV11-2; D may be TRBD1 or TRBD2 (5 bases each). The V and J ends lost 4 bases and 0 bases respectively, with 13 bases between them. From germline, CDR1 is SGHAT and CDR2 FQNNGV. The CDR3 spans 15 residues. CDR3 loop: CASSSIRGRSYEQYF. CDR3 nucleotides: TGTGCCAGCAGCTCCATCCGGGGCCGCTCCTACGAGCAGTACTTC.

The chain combines TRBV6-1 with TRBJ2-7; D is unresolved. CDR3 length: 12 residues. Germline V gene sequence: CDR1 MNHNS, CDR2 SASEGT. V was cut by 6 bases and J by 0 bases, with 6 bases left in between. CDR3 region: CASRGSSYEQYF. The CDR3 DNA sequence: TGTGCCAGCAGGGGCTCCTCCTACGAGCAGTACTTC.

Points on this clone: Other DNA sequences in the same sample also yield this CDR3. V gene TRBV19 combines with J gene TRBJ2-5; D call uncertain. Trimming took 1 base from V and 1 from J, leaving 4 bases between them. CDR1 and CDR2 from the germline V gene are LNHDA and SQIVND (reference sequence). The CDR3 is 13 amino acids. The chain's CDR3 is CASSIAVQETQYF. The CDR3 nucleotides read TGTGCCAGTAGTATAGCAGTCCAAGAGACCCAGTACTTC.

V gene TRBV15 combines with J gene TRBJ2-7; D might be TRBD2 (6 bases). The J call could be wrong; TRBJ2-1 is a better fit for the DNA end. CDR1 and CDR2 (germline): LNHNV, YYDKDF (reference sequence). The CDR3 is 15 amino acids. For the CDR3, the DNA is TGTGCCACCAGCAGAGTATACGGGACTTACAATGAGCAGTTCTTC. It translates to CATSRVYGTYNEQFF.

The chain joins TRBV19 to TRBJ2-1, with 7 bases matching TRBD1. Per germline, CDR1 LNHDA and CDR2 SQIVND (reference sequence). V was pared by 7 bases and J by 0 bases, with 3 bases of the junction left unmatched. The length of the CDR3 is 14 residues. DNA of the CDR3: TGTGCCAGTACCAGGGGGAACTCCTACAATGAGCAGTTCTTC. Translated, it gives CASTRGNSYNEQFF.

The chain employs TRBV6-1 and TRBJ1-1; the D is unclear. Germline-derived CDR1 and CDR2 are MNHNS and SASEGT. There are 13 residues in the CDR3. Deletions cut 6 bases from V and 1 base from J, with 9 bases between. The CDR3 loop is CASRYGPNTEAFF. CDR3 nucleotides: TGTGCCAGCAGGTACGGGCCGAACACTGAAGCTTTCTTT.

This chain joins TRBV19 and TRBJ1-4; perhaps TRBD1 as D (5 bases). CDR1 is LNHDA and CDR2 is SQIVND in the germline V gene (reference sequence). The CDR3 totals 14 residues. V gave up 9 bases and J gave up 5 bases, with 16 bases separating them. The CDR3 region is CARHLGELNEKLFF. CDR3 nucleotide sequence: TGTGCCAGGCATCTAGGGGAGCTAAATGAAAAACTGTTTTTT.

Note on this clone: Other DNA sequences within the sample encode an identical CDR3. This sequence joins TRBV20-1 and TRBJ2-7, with D uncertain. V shed 6 bases and J shed 2 bases, with 8 bases lying between them. Germline CDR1 is DFQATT and CDR2 is SNEGSKA (reference sequence). The CDR3 consists of 11 residues. The DNA for the CDR3 is TGCAGTGCCCGCGGTCCCTACGAGCAGTACTTC. It encodes CSARGPYEQYF.

The chain joins TRBV6-1 to TRBJ1-5; tentative D call: TRBD1 (5 bases). The CDR3 length is 14 residues. V was trimmed by 1 base and J by 7 bases, leaving 11 bases between them. Germline values: CDR1 MNHNS, CDR2 SASEGT. This CDR3 reads CASSEGAGRQPQHF. CDR3 sequence (DNA): TGTGCCAGCAGTGAAGGGGCAGGGAGGCAGCCCCAGCATTTT.

This chain links TRBV7-9 with TRBJ2-5; D perhaps matches TRBD2 (6 bases). The length of the CDR3 is 16 residues. Germline lookup yields CDR1 SEHNR and CDR2 FQNEAQ (reference sequence). V dropped 0 bases and J dropped 4 bases, with 15 bases sitting between them. CDR3 DNA sequence: TGTGCCAGCAGCTTAGCGCTGACTAGTCGGGGAGAGACCCAGTACTTC. Amino acid sequence: CASSLALTSRGETQYF.

The rearrangement uses TRBV7-3 and TRBJ2-5; D is possibly TRBD1 (5 bases). The V gene's germline CDR1 is SGHTA and CDR2 FQGTGA. The V and J ends lost 3 bases and 3 bases respectively, with 8 bases between them. The CDR3 consists of 13 residues. The CDR3 DNA is TGTGCCAGCAGCTTGGACATTAAAGAGACCCAGTACTTC. Translating gives CASSLDIKETQYF.

The genes are TRBV5-6 and TRBJ2-5, with D possibly being TRBD2 (5 bases). V shed 4 bases and J shed 1 base, with 11 bases lying between them. Looked up from germline, CDR1 is SGHDT and CDR2 is YYEEEE. The CDR3 is made up of 14 amino acids. CDR3 residues: CASSPAEAQETQYF. CDR3 sequence (DNA): TGTGCCAGCAGCCCCGCGGAGGCCCAAGAGACCCAGTACTTC.

This clone appeared a single time. This chain connects TRBV7-2 to TRBJ2-3; D perhaps matches TRBD1 (5 bases). V lost 7 bases to trimming and J lost 6 bases, with 11 bases between them. The CDR3 runs to 12 residues. Per germline, CDR1 SGHTA and CDR2 FQGNSA. The CDR3 loop reads CASTLGLDTQYF. In nucleotides, the CDR3 is TGTGCCAGCACCCTGGGGCTGGATACGCAGTATTTT.

This rearrangement joins TRBV9 to TRBJ2-7; D might be TRBD2 (5 bases). Germline V CDR1 and CDR2: SGDLS, YYNGEE. The CDR3 covers 13 residues. The V and J ends lost 2 bases and 3 bases respectively, with 9 bases between them. The CDR3 region is CASSVTGNYEQYF. Written as DNA, the CDR3 is TGTGCCAGCAGCGTTACCGGGAACTACGAGCAGTACTTC.

The J gene is TRBJ2-7, the V gene TRBV27; TRBD1 matches at 7 bases. Trimming removed 6 bases from V and 3 bases from J; junction bases left unmatched: 5. The CDR3 has 13 amino acids. Per the germline V gene, CDR1 is MNHEY and CDR2 is SMNVEV (reference sequence). For the CDR3, the DNA is TGTGCCAGCAGCGTGGGACAGCTCTACGAGCAGTACTTC. Its protein is CASSVGQLYEQYF.

The chain has TRBV14 and TRBJ2-1; D remains unclear. The length of the CDR3 is 14 residues. Trimming left V 5 bases short and J 4 bases short, with 12 bases between. Germline V gene data show CDR1 as SGHDN and CDR2 as FVKESK. As DNA, the CDR3 is TGTGCCAGCAGCGCTTCGAGTATATACAATGAGCAGTTCTTC. This gives the protein CASSASSIYNEQFF. The complete variable domain, with remaining parts taken from reference TRBV14 and TRBJ2-1, reads EAGVTQFPSHSVIEKGQTVTLRCDPISGHDNLYWYRRVMGKEIKFLLHFVKESKQDESGMPNNRFLAERTGGTYSTLKVQPAELEDSGVYFCASSASSIYNEQFFGPGTRLTVL.

The genes are TRBV28 and TRBJ1-1; 8 positions agree with TRBD1. The CDR3 extends over 15 amino acids. The trim removed 6 bases at V and 1 base at J, leaving 7 bases unmatched. In germline, CDR1 is MDHEN, CDR2 SYDVKM. CDR3 DNA: TGTGCCAGCAGATCCGGGACAGGCGGGAACACTGAAGCTTTCTTT. It is translated as CASRSGTGGNTEAFF.

The chain employs TRBV6-5 and TRBJ1-1; D call uncertain. V was shortened by 7 bases and J by 3 bases, with 9 bases between the two germline ends. CDR1 MNHEY and CDR2 SVGAGI come from the germline V gene. The CDR3 has 12 residues. The CDR3 region is CASKAEDTEAFF. CDR3 bases: TGTGCCAGCAAGGCCGAGGACACTGAAGCTTTCTTT.

The gene calls are TRBV7-2 and TRBJ2-1; possibly TRBD2 for D (6 bases). The V gene lost 2 bases and the J gene lost 1 base, with 9 bases spanning the gap. Germline V CDR1 and CDR2: SGHTA, FQGNSA. This CDR3 is 15 amino acids long. The CDR3 DNA reads as TGTGCCAGCAGCTTATTGCGGGGTTCCTACAATGAGCAGTTCTTC. It yields the protein CASSLLRGSYNEQFF.

The CDR3 region has the DNA TGTGCCAGCGGCACGAACTATGGCTACACCTTC. This gives the protein CASGTNYGYTF. The V call is TRBV28, the J call TRBJ1-2, with no clear D. V lost 8 bases, J lost 2 bases, and 6 bases lay in between. This CDR3 spans 11 amino acids. Germline V gene data show CDR1 as MDHEN and CDR2 as SYDVKM.

In this sample, this clone turned up once. The J gene is TRBJ1-4, the V gene TRBV5-1; D uncertain. This CDR3 is 15 amino acids long. V was trimmed by 3 bases and J by 4 bases, leaving 13 bases between them. The germline V gene has CDR1 SGHRS and CDR2 YFSETQ. The CDR3 DNA is TGCGCCAGCAGCTGGACGACGGACCTTAATGAAAAACTGTTTTTT. The encoded protein is CASSWTTDLNEKLFF.